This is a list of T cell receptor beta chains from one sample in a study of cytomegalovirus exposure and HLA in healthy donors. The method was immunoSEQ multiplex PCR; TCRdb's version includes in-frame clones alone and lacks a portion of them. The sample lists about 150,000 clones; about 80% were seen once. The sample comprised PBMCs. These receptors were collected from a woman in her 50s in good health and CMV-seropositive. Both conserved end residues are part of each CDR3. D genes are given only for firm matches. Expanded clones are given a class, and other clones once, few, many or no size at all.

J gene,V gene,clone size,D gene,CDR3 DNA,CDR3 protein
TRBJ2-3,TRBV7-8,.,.,TGTGCCAGCAGCTTAGGTCCGGCGGGGAATAGGAGAGATACGCAGTATTTT,CASSLGPAGNRRDTQYF
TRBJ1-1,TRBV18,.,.,TGTGCCAGCTCACTACAGGGTGAAATGAACACTGAAGCTTTCTTT,CASSLQGEMNTEAFF
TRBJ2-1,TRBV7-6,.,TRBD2,TGTGCCAGCAGCTTAGTGGGTCGGGGGGTTAGGTCCTACAATGAGCAGTTCTTC,CASSLVGRGVRSYNEQFF
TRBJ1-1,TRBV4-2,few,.,TGTGCCAGCAGCCAAGATCCGGGTTCGGTCACTGAAGCTTTCTTT,CASSQDPGSVTEAFF
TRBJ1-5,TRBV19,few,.,TGTGCCAGTAGTATAGGGTCAGGGCGCAATCAGCCCCAGCATTTT,CASSIGSGRNQPQHF
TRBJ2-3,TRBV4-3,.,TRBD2,TGCGCCAGCAGCCAAGCACTAGCGGGGGGGGATACGCAGTATTTT,CASSQALAGGDTQYF
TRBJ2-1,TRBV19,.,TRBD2,TGTGCCAGTAGTTACGGGGGGTATGAGCAGTTCTTC,CASSYGGYEQFF
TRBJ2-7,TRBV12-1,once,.,TGTGCCAGCAGCCGACGACTCGGGACAGGGGTGTACGAGCAGTACTTC,CASSRRLGTGVYEQYF
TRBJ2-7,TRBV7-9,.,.,TGTTCCAGCAGCACCGGGAATTACGAGCAGTACTTC,CSSSTGNYEQYF
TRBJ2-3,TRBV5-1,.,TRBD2,TGCGCCAGCAGCTTCTGGACTAGCCAGCCCGATACGCAGTATTTT,CASSFWTSQPDTQYF
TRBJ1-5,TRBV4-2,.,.,TGTGCCAGCAGCCCGGGGTTAGATCAGCCCCAGCATTTT,CASSPGLDQPQHF
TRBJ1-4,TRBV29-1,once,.,TGCAGCGTTAGGGGGGGCGGAACTAATGAAAAACTGTTTTTT,CSVRGGGTNEKLFF
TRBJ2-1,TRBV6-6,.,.,TGTGCCAGCAGTCTTAGACAGGCTACCTACAATGAGCAGTTCTTC,CASSLRQATYNEQFF
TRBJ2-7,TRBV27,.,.,TGTGCCAGCAGTACCTCCCAGGGGCTAAGGAGGAGCCCGTACTTC,CASSTSQGLRRSPYF
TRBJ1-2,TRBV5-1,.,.,TGCGCCAGCAGCGACGGACAGCTGTATGGCTACACCTTC,CASSDGQLYGYTF
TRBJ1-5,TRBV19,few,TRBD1,TGTGCCAGTAGTATGGGGACAGGAAAAGGATCTAGCAATCAGCCCCAGCATTTT,CASSMGTGKGSSNQPQHF
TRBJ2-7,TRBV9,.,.,TGTGCCAGCAGCGTAAGCCCCGGGACACCTTACGAGCAGTACTTC,CASSVSPGTPYEQYF
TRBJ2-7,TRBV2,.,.,TGTGCCAGCAGTGCGAGCAGGAACTACGAGCAGTACTTC,CASSASRNYEQYF
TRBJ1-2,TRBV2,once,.,TGTGCCAGCAGTGGGGCCAGAGGAGGGGGCTACACCTTC,CASSGARGGGYTF
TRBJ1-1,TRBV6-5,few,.,TGTGCCAGCAGTTACCAACGAGGGAACACTGAAGCTTTCTTT,CASSYQRGNTEAFF
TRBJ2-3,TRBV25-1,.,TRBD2,TGTGCCAGCAGTGATGGACTAGCGGGGGGGTACCGCACAGATACGCAGTATTTT,CASSDGLAGGYRTDTQYF
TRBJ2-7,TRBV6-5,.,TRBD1,TGTGCCACCCGCTTGGGACAGGCCCCCTACGAGCAGTACTTC,CATRLGQAPYEQYF
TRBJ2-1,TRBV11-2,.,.,TGTGCCAGCAGCTTTCGGACTCGAACCACTTCCTACAATGAGCAGTTCTTC,CASSFRTRTTSYNEQFF
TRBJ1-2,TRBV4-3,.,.,TGCGCCAGCAGCCAAGGAGGGTCGAACTATGGCTACACCTTC,CASSQGGSNYGYTF
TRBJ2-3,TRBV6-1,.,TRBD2,TGTGCCAGCAGGCTAGCGGGGGGGCCAGATACGCAGTATTTT,CASRLAGGPDTQYF
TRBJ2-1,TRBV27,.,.,TGTGCCAGCAGTTTCGGACAGTACAATGAGCAGTTCTTC,CASSFGQYNEQFF